This T cell receptor beta chain came from a study of blood T cells in healthy people across ages. V lost 7 bases and J lost 7, with 20 bases in between. Germline V gene sequence: CDR1 MNHEY, CDR2 SVGAGI. CDR3 length: 15 amino acids. The authors ran a second PCR of 7 to 11 cycles using a sample-barcoded 5' primer and a J-beta primer mix. TCRdb fed the 5' RACE reads into MiXCR, producing one record per CDR3 protein. The sample lists about 800,000 distinct CDR3 sequences, roughly 64% occurring once. In its sample, this clonotype was seen a few times. The chain is built from TRBV6-5 and TRBJ2-1, with D perhaps TRBD1 or TRBD2 (5 bases each). Sequencing was done on a sample of blood. The origin of this receptor is a man aged 30 to 39 in good health. CDR3 loop: CASMGTLYGPNEQFF. The CDR3 DNA sequence: TGTGCCAGCATGGGGACCCTTTATGGGCCTAATGAGCAGTTCTTC.